The subject of this entry is one T cell receptor beta chain. Antigen unknown. A multiplex PCR was run with 60 Vbeta primers and 13 Jbeta primers. Per the original data handling: Later work found tens of millions of unique TCR beta chains, with roughly 11 million shared. Using immunoSEQ multiplex PCR, the repertoire was profiled, and TCRdb retains in-frame clones only, with some absent. The DNA was the basis for D and trimming; V, J and clone size are from that table. The repertoire holds 150,000 to 200,000 clones, 75% seen once, with approximately 11% in the top ten. This record belongs to a study of cytomegalovirus exposure and HLA in healthy donors. Whole-study context: Genotyping of 430 or so donors showed that around 81% belonged to the Caucasian-associated ancestry cluster.

Whole-study results and caveats: In vitro testing confirmed a few CMV-associated chains as specific for CMV antigens.

V shed 0 bases and J shed 6 bases, with 9 bases lying between them. From germline, CDR1 is SGDLS and CDR2 YYNGEE. The CDR3 runs 13 residues. The material sequenced was PBMCs. The chain combines TRBV9 with TRBJ1-1; D perhaps matches TRBD1 (5 bases). The receptor comes from a young man in good health and CMV-seropositive. DNA of the CDR3: TGTGCCAGCAGCGTAGTCCGGGGGTCTGAAGCTTTCTTT. This codes for CASSVVRGSEAFF.